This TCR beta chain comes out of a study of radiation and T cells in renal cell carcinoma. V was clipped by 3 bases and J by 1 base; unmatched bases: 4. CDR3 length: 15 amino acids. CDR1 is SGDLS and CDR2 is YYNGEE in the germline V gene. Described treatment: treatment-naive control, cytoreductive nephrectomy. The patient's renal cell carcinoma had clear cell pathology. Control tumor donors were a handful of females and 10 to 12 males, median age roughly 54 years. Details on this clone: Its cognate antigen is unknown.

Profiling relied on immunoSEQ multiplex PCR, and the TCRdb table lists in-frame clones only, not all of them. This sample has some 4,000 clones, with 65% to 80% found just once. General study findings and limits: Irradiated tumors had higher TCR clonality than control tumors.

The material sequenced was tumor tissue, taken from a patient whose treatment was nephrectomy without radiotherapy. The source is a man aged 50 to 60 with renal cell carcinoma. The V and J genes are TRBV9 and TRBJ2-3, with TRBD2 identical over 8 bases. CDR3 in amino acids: CASSGAGDGTDTQYF. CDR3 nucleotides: TGTGCCAGCAGCGGAGCGGGAGATGGCACAGATACGCAGTATTTT.